The 15 T cell receptor beta chains presented below share a single source sample, sequenced in a study of regulatory T cells in long-lasting Graves disease. CDR3-region Arm-PCR and iRepertoire HTBI primers produced the TCR beta libraries. TCRdb re-analysed the multiplex PCR reads in MiXCR, keeping a single row per CDR3 protein. The table lists fewer than 400,000 distinct CDR3 sequences, less than 20% of them singletons. Documented time point: persistent/refractory GD, antithyroid drugs over 5 years with positive TRAb. Isolated PBMC RNA provided the starting material for the TCR library. The specimen was peripheral blood mononuclear cells (PBMCs), collected when the disease was refractory, from a patient treated with antithyroid drugs. The source of these receptors is a female donor with Graves disease.

This clonotype was recorded a few times. The J gene is TRBJ1-1, the V gene TRBV6-9, with unresolved D. CDR1 is MNHGY, CDR2 SVAAGI, per germline. The CDR3 spans 11 residues. V dropped 3 bases and J dropped 5 bases, with 4 bases sitting between them. CDR3 bases: TGTGCCAGCAGTTACCCAACTGAAGCTTTCTTT. Amino acids: CASSYPTEAFF.

This clonotype was detected ten times or more. The chain is built from TRBV12-3 or TRBV12-4 and TRBJ1-1; D not certain. The V gene lost 3 bases and the J gene lost 1 base, with 9 bases spanning the gap. This CDR3 spans 14 amino acids. CDR3 region: CASSFGRRNTEAFF. DNA for the CDR3: TGTGCCAGCAGTTTCGGGCGGAGGAACACTGAAGCTTTCTTT.

This chain joins TRBV7-9 and TRBJ2-5; D possibly corresponds to TRBD2 (6 bases). Deletions cut 5 bases from V and 5 bases from J, with 12 bases between. The CDR3 contains 13 residues. Germline values: CDR1 SEHNR, CDR2 FQNEAQ (reference sequence). The CDR3 nucleotides read TGTGCCAGCAGCCCACCTAGCGTCGAGACCCAGTACTTC. Protein: CASSPPSVETQYF.

In its sample, this clonotype was seen many times. One junction end does not reproduce the germline sequence, and a read error may be involved. The chain carries TRBV7-2 and TRBJ2-7; TRBD2 might be the D (6 bases). The CDR3 runs to 14 residues. Germline CDR1 is SGHTA and CDR2 is FQGNSA. In DNA, the CDR3 is TGTGCCAGCACCCTGGGGCGGGGCTCCAACGAGCAGTACTTC. Its protein is CASTLGRGSNEQYF.

Worth noting for this clonotype: An end of the junction does not agree with germline; a read error may underlie this. V and J are TRBV30 and TRBJ2-6; D perhaps matches TRBD1 (5 bases). The CDR3 runs 15 residues. Germline V lookup: CDR1 GTSNPN, CDR2 SVGIG (reference sequence). Here the CDR3 reads CAWSVGFSGANILTF. DNA for the CDR3: TGTGCCTGGAGTGTAGGCTTCTCTGGGGCCAACATCCTGACTTTC.

This chain joins TRBV7-9 and TRBJ1-2, with D possibly being TRBD1 (6 bases). Deletions cut 1 base from V and 7 bases from J, with 16 bases between. CDR3 length equals 15 residues. CDR1 and CDR2 (germline): SEHNR, FQNEAQ (reference sequence). The DNA for the CDR3 is TGTGCCAGCAGCTTAGAGGGGGGACATCTAGGTGGCTACACCTTC. Translation: CASSLEGGHLGGYTF.

This clonotype has more than one count but fewer than ten. CDR3 sequence reads: CASSLMVVGGHEQYF. CDR3 sequence (DNA): TGTGCCAGCAGCTTAATGGTAGTCGGGGGCCACGAGCAGTACTTC. The genes are TRBV7-2 and TRBJ2-7, with D perhaps matching TRBD1 or TRBD2 (6 bases each). Germline CDR1 SGHTA, CDR2 FQGNSA. There are 15 residues in the CDR3. Trimming left V 2 bases short and J 5 bases short, with 16 bases between. Full variable domain (remainder filled in from reference TRBV7-2 and TRBJ2-7): GAGVSQSPSNKVTEKGKDVELRCDPISGHTALYWYRQSLGQGLEFLIYFQGNSAPDKSGLPSDRFSAERTGGSVSTLTIQRTQQEDSAVYLCASSLMVVGGHEQYFGPGTRLTVT.

This clonotype turned up a few times. This chain connects TRBV4-1 to TRBJ1-4; no clear D gene. V was pared by 8 bases and J by 8 bases, with 9 bases between. Looked up from germline, CDR1 is MGHRA and CDR2 is YSYEKL. The CDR3 is 11 residues long. The CDR3 DNA reads TGCGCCAGCCGACTGTCAGAAAAACTGTTTTTT. Translated: CASRLSEKLFF.

A few counts support this clonotype. A much larger clone differs from this one at a single base, so this may be a read error. The rearrangement uses TRBV13 and TRBJ1-2; D gene uncertain. The CDR3 runs to 12 residues. Trimming removed 5 bases from V and 6 bases from J, with 10 bases in between. Germline V gene lookup returns CDR1 PRHDT and CDR2 FYEKMQ (reference sequence). CDR3 sequence reads: CASSLSSDGYTF. The CDR3 nucleotides read TGTGCCAGCAGCCTTTCGAGTGATGGCTACACCTTC.

The chain recombines TRBV7-9 with TRBJ1-2, with 7 nucleotides matching TRBD1. V trimming: 0 bases; J trimming: 8 bases; junction bases outside the gene matches: 3. The CDR3 is 13 residues long. Per germline, CDR1 SEHNR and CDR2 FQNEAQ (reference sequence). CDR3 amino acids: CASSLAGQYGYTF. CDR3 coding DNA: TGTGCCAGCAGCTTAGCGGGACAGTACGGCTACACCTTC.

This clonotype has a count of ten or more. CDR3 residues: CASSEIGPPNTEAFF. The CDR3 DNA follows: TGTGCCAGCAGTGAAATTGGGCCGCCGAACACTGAAGCTTTCTTT. The V and J genes are TRBV2 and TRBJ1-1; D remains ambiguous. Per germline, CDR1 SNHLY and CDR2 FYNNEI. The CDR3 sequence is 15 residues long. V dropped 2 bases and J dropped 1 base, with 11 bases sitting between them.

This clonotype was recorded a few times. This chain joins TRBV9 and TRBJ1-5; possibly TRBD1 for D (5 bases). This CDR3 has 15 amino acids. Germline CDR1 SGDLS, CDR2 YYNGEE. V was shortened by 2 bases and J by 3 bases, with 12 bases between the two germline ends. The CDR3 reads CASSVSGTNNQPQHF. In DNA, the CDR3 is TGTGCCAGCAGCGTCTCCGGGACTAACAATCAGCCCCAGCATTTT. The full variable domain, rest sourced from reference TRBV9 and TRBJ1-5, is DSGVTQTPKHLITATGQRVTLRCSPRSGDLSVYWYQQSLDQGLQFLIQYYNGEERAKGNILERFSAQQFPDLHSELNLSSLELGDSALYFCASSVSGTNNQPQHFGDGTRLSIL.

This clonotype was seen many times. V gene TRBV19 combines with J gene TRBJ2-7; 9 bases fit TRBD2. CDR1 and CDR2 from the germline V gene are LNHDA and SQIVND (reference sequence). This CDR3 comprises 15 residues. The V segment lost 4 bases and the J segment 3 bases; nucleotides outside the gene matches: 7. CDR3 amino acids: CASSKVAGVLYEQYF. The CDR3 coding sequence is TGTGCCAGTAGTAAGGTAGCGGGGGTCCTCTACGAGCAGTACTTC. The full variable domain, completed using reference TRBV19 and TRBJ2-7, is DGGITQSPKYLFRKEGQNVTLSCEQNLNHDAMYWYRQDPGQGLRLIYYSQIVNDFQKGDIAEGYSVSREKKESFPLTVTSAQKNPTAFYLCASSKVAGVLYEQYFGPGTRLTVT.

The V call is TRBV29-1, the J call TRBJ2-7; D gene ambiguous. Trimming shortened V by 4 bases and J by 2 bases, and 9 bases separated the two germline ends. CDR3 length: 12 amino acids. Looked up from germline, CDR1 is SQVTM and CDR2 is ANQGSEA. This CDR3 reads CSVVNITYEQYF. The CDR3, as DNA: TGCAGCGTTGTGAACATTACCTACGAGCAGTACTTC.

This clonotype was seen a handful of times. The chain carries TRBV9 and TRBJ2-5; 9 positions match TRBD2. Germline CDR1 and CDR2: SGDLS and YYNGEE. This CDR3 is built from 14 residues. Trimming at V came to 0 bases and at J to 6 bases, leaving 3 bases not matched to a gene. CDR3 loop: CASSVGSGSKTQYF. The CDR3 DNA reads TGTGCCAGCAGCGTAGGTAGCGGGAGTAAGACCCAGTACTTC.